This is a list of T cell receptor beta chains from one sample in a study of PD-1 blockade in classical Hodgkin lymphoma. Sequenced by immunoSEQ multiplex PCR; TCRdb stores in-frame clones only, minus some. This table holds just over 60,000 clones, approximately 88% found once. Sequences were derived from peripheral blood mononuclear cells (PBMCs), sampled at baseline. All receptors come from a human donor with classical Hodgkin lymphoma. Both conserved end residues are part of each CDR3. D genes are given only for firm matches.

v_gene: TRBV5-1; d_gene: NA; j_gene: TRBJ2-3; CDR3nt: TGCGCCAGCAGCACGGTGGGGCGGGGAAGCACAGATACGCAGTATTTT; CDR3aa: CASSTVGRGSTDTQYF
v_gene: TRBV9; d_gene: TRBD1; j_gene: TRBJ1-6; CDR3nt: TGTGCCAGCAGCAGGGACAGGGTAAATAATTCACCCCTCCACTTT; CDR3aa: CASSRDRVNNSPLHF
v_gene: TRBV5-4; d_gene: NA; j_gene: TRBJ2-3; CDR3nt: TGTGCCAGCAGCTTTTCGGGGCAAATGGCAGATACGCAGTATTTT; CDR3aa: CASSFSGQMADTQYF
v_gene: TRBV10-2; d_gene: TRBD1; j_gene: TRBJ1-2; CDR3nt: TGCGCCAGCAGTAACAGGGGAGCTAACTATGGCTACACCTTC; CDR3aa: CASSNRGANYGYTF
v_gene: TRBV6-5; d_gene: NA; j_gene: TRBJ2-7; CDR3nt: TGTGCCAGCTCCTCTTTCCCCCTTACCTACGAGCAGTACTTC; CDR3aa: CASSSFPLTYEQYF
v_gene: TRBV12-5; d_gene: NA; j_gene: TRBJ1-1; CDR3nt: TGTGCTAGTGGTCCTCTGGACACTTACACTGAAGCTTTCTTT; CDR3aa: CASGPLDTYTEAFF
v_gene: TRBV14; d_gene: NA; j_gene: TRBJ1-2; CDR3nt: TGTGCCAGCAGCCAGCACCCCAATGGCTACACCTTC; CDR3aa: CASSQHPNGYTF
v_gene: TRBV4-3; d_gene: TRBD1; j_gene: TRBJ2-7; CDR3nt: TGCGCCAGCAGCCAAGATGGTACAGGGGCTGACGAGCAGTACTTC; CDR3aa: CASSQDGTGADEQYF
v_gene: TRBV10-3; d_gene: NA; j_gene: TRBJ1-4; CDR3nt: TGTGCCATCGGAGAGAGGGGCGCAGATGAAAAACTGTTTTTT; CDR3aa: CAIGERGADEKLFF
v_gene: TRBV11-3; d_gene: TRBD1; j_gene: TRBJ2-7; CDR3nt: TGTGCCAGCAGCTTGACAGGGGCCCACGAGCAGTACTTC; CDR3aa: CASSLTGAHEQYF
v_gene: TRBV7-9; d_gene: NA; j_gene: TRBJ1-1; CDR3nt: TGTGCCAGCAGCCCCGTCAGTTCTAAGAGGAGTGAAGCTTTCTTT; CDR3aa: CASSPVSSKRSEAFF
v_gene: TRBV7-9; d_gene: NA; j_gene: TRBJ1-1; CDR3nt: TGTGCCAGCAGCTTACACGACACTGAAGCTTTCTTT; CDR3aa: CASSLHDTEAFF
v_gene: TRBV15; d_gene: NA; j_gene: TRBJ2-7; CDR3nt: TGTGCCACCAGCACCTGGGTGGGCTACGAGCAGTACTTC; CDR3aa: CATSTWVGYEQYF
v_gene: TRBV6-5; d_gene: NA; j_gene: TRBJ2-3; CDR3nt: TGTGCCAGCATAGGGGGCACAGATACGCAGTATTTT; CDR3aa: CASIGGTDTQYF
v_gene: TRBV30; d_gene: NA; j_gene: TRBJ2-6; CDR3nt: TGTGCCTGGAGTAGGGGCCCTAGCTCTGGGGCCAACGTCCTGACTTTC; CDR3aa: CAWSRGPSSGANVLTF